Following are 25 T cell receptor beta chains from one sample sequenced in a study of blood T cell repertoires in COVID-19. Using immunoSEQ multiplex PCR, the repertoire was profiled, and TCRdb retains in-frame clones only, with some absent. This table holds approximately 470,000 clones, 70% to 90% found once. The sample consisted of peripheral blood. Source of these receptors: a human donor in a cohort sampled during active COVID-19.

The rearrangement joins TRBV18 to TRBJ2-7, with D possibly matching TRBD2 (5 bases). The germline V gene encodes CDR1 KGHSH and CDR2 LQKENI. The length of the CDR3 is 13 residues. V gave up 1 base and J gave up 4 bases, with 8 bases separating them. DNA for the CDR3: TGTGCCAGCTCACCACTGGGCGGGTACGAGCAGTACTTC. Translated: CASSPLGGYEQYF.

With respect to this clone: In the same sample, other DNA sequences code for this CDR3. This rearrangement joins TRBV29-1 to TRBJ1-1, with TRBD1 identical over 7 bases. V dropped 3 bases and J dropped 5; count of bases not matched to a gene: 0. The CDR3 totals 11 residues. CDR1 is SQVTM and CDR2 is ANQGSEA in the germline V gene. The CDR3 loop reads CSVDRGTEAFF. The CDR3 DNA sequence: TGCAGCGTTGACAGGGGGACTGAAGCTTTCTTT. Together with reference TRBV29-1 and TRBJ1-1, the CDR3 gives the full variable domain: SAVISQKPSRDICQRGTSLTIQCQVDSQVTMMFWYRQQPGQSLTLIATANQGSEATYESGFVIDKFPISRPNLTFSTLTVSNMSPEDSSIYLCSVDRGTEAFFGQGTRLTVV.

This chain links TRBV18 with TRBJ2-1; TRBD2 aligns across 7 bases. CDR1 KGHSH and CDR2 LQKENI come from the germline V gene. With 0 bases clipped from V and 0 bases from J, the junction kept 5 bases outside the gene matches. This CDR3 comprises 17 residues. The CDR3 here is CASSPPRGGSSYNEQFF. For the CDR3, the DNA is TGTGCCAGCTCACCACCGCGAGGCGGGAGCTCCTACAATGAGCAGTTCTTC. The full variable domain, rest sourced from reference TRBV18 and TRBJ2-1, is NAGVMQNPRHLVRRRGQEARLRCSPMKGHSHVYWYRQLPEEGLKFMVYLQKENIIDESGMPKERFSAEFPKEGPSILRIQQVVRGDSAAYFCASSPPRGGSSYNEQFFGPGTRLTVL.

J is TRBJ1-2 and V is TRBV3-1 (or the pseudogene TRBV3-2); 7 bases are a match to TRBD1. The CDR3 runs to 13 residues. Germline-derived CDR1 and CDR2 are LGHDT and YNNKEL (reference sequence). V was pared by 8 bases and J by 3 bases, with 6 bases of the junction left unmatched. CDR3 bases: TGTGCCAGCGGACAGGAAAGACACTATGGCTACACCTTC. It yields the protein CASGQERHYGYTF.

CDR3 in DNA: TGCGCCAGCAGCTTTAGCGGGAGGGCTATTGCAGAGACCCAGTACTTC. It yields the protein CASSFSGRAIAETQYF. J is TRBJ2-5 and V is TRBV5-1; 11 bases match TRBD2. The length of the CDR3 is 16 residues. V lost 2 bases, J lost 4 bases, and 7 bases stayed unmatched. Germline lookup yields CDR1 SGHRS and CDR2 YFSETQ.

This chain joins TRBV4-1 and TRBJ2-3; D not certain. Trimming removed 4 bases at V and 6 bases at J, with 14 bases between. CDR3 length equals 14 residues. Germline CDR1 is MGHRA and CDR2 is YSYEKL. Here the CDR3 reads CASSRLSTTDTQYF. The CDR3 region has the DNA TGCGCCAGCAGCCGTCTGTCTACCACGGATACGCAGTATTTT.

This chain joins TRBV7-3 and TRBJ2-1; TRBD1 is a possible D gene (5 bases). The length of the CDR3 is 14 residues. Looked up from germline, CDR1 is SGHTA and CDR2 is FQGTGA. With 6 bases removed from V and 5 bases from J, the gap between germline ends came to 14 bases. CDR3 loop: CASRGVGENNEQFF. For the CDR3, the DNA is TGTGCCAGCAGAGGGGTTGGCGAGAACAATGAGCAGTTCTTC. Using reference TRBV7-3 and TRBJ2-1 for the parts outside the CDR3, the full variable domain is GAGVSQTPSNKVTEKGKYVELRCDPISGHTALYWYRQSLGQGPEFLIYFQGTGAADDSGLPNDRFFAVRPEGSVSTLKIQRTERGDSAVYLCASRGVGENNEQFFGPGTRLTVL.

Written as DNA, the CDR3 is TGTGCCTGGGCCTTGGAAGCGGGAGGCAATGAGCAGTTCTTC. Translated, it gives CAWALEAGGNEQFF. The chain recombines TRBV30 with TRBJ2-1; 9 nucleotides agree with TRBD2. The junction had 8 bases not matched to a gene; V was cut back by 5 bases and J by 6 bases. The CDR3 sequence is 14 residues long. In germline, CDR1 is GTSNPN, CDR2 SVGIG (reference sequence).

This clone was recorded once. The chain employs TRBV28 and TRBJ2-7; D unresolved. The CDR3 totals 13 residues. Germline V gives CDR1 MDHEN, CDR2 SYDVKM. Deletions cut 3 bases from V and 0 bases from J, with 6 bases between. This CDR3 is CASSFLGSYEQYF. CDR3 nucleotide sequence: TGTGCCAGCAGTTTTCTAGGCTCCTACGAGCAGTACTTC. Using reference TRBV28 and TRBJ2-7 for the parts outside the CDR3, the full variable domain is DVKVTQSSRYLVKRTGEKVFLECVQDMDHENMFWYRQDPGLGLRLIYFSYDVKMKEKGDIPEGYSVSREKKERFSLILESASTNQTSMYLCASSFLGSYEQYFGPGTRLTVT.

This chain joins TRBV6-1 and TRBJ2-1; D may be TRBD2 (6 bases). CDR1 and CDR2 (germline): MNHNS, SASEGT. The CDR3 totals 14 residues. The germline V and J ends were trimmed by 7 bases and 0 bases, with 10 bases remaining between them. This CDR3 reads CASTKEGSYNEQFF. The CDR3 bases are TGTGCCAGCACAAAGGAGGGCTCCTACAATGAGCAGTTCTTC.

The chain uses TRBV5-3 and TRBJ2-7; TRBD2 is a possible D gene (5 bases). TRBV5-3 is known as an ORF, though its function is uncertain. With 8 bases removed from V and 6 bases from J, the gap between germline ends came to 21 bases. The CDR3 is 14 amino acids. The DNA for the CDR3 is TGTGCCAGGGGAAGAGAGGGAGAAAGTCGCGAGCAGTACTTC. This encodes CARGREGESREQYF.

With regard to this clone: This sample includes further DNA sequences coding for the same CDR3. The chain combines TRBV24-1 with TRBJ1-2; D possibly corresponds to TRBD1 (6 bases). Trimming shortened V by 3 bases and J by 2 bases, and 6 bases separated the two germline ends. Germline CDR1 KGHDR, CDR2 SFDVKD. The CDR3 is 13 residues long. The CDR3 here is CATSDGQNYGYTF. The CDR3 nucleotides are TGTGCCACCAGTGATGGACAGAACTATGGCTACACCTTC.

The chain joins TRBV6-2 or TRBV6-3 to TRBJ2-7; tentatively, D is TRBD1 (5 bases). CDR3 length: 13 residues. V was shortened by 2 bases and J by 3 bases, with 8 bases between the two germline ends. CDR1 and CDR2 from the germline V gene are MNHEY and SVGEGT. This CDR3 reads CASSYRQHYEQYF. Here the CDR3 DNA reads TGTGCCAGCAGTTACAGACAGCACTACGAGCAGTACTTC.

CDR3 coding DNA: TGTGCCAGCAGCCGGGGTTCAGATAATGAAAAACTGTTTTTT. It translates to CASSRGSDNEKLFF. The chain uses TRBV9 and TRBJ1-4; D unclear. V lost 4 bases and J lost 4, with 11 bases in between. The germline V gene has CDR1 SGDLS and CDR2 YYNGEE. This CDR3 is 14 amino acids long.

The chain recombines TRBV28 with TRBJ2-7; TRBD1 agrees at 9 bases. The CDR3 is 19 residues long. In germline, CDR1 is MDHEN, CDR2 SYDVKM. V was pared by 6 bases and J by 4 bases, with 22 bases of the junction left unmatched. Here the CDR3 reads CASRSSPGTGTGRSYEQYF. In nucleotides, the CDR3 is TGTGCCAGCAGATCCTCCCCGGGAACCGGGACAGGGAGGTCATACGAGCAGTACTTC.

This sequence joins TRBV4-1 and TRBJ2-1, with a possible D match to TRBD2 (6 bases). The V gene's germline CDR1 is MGHRA and CDR2 YSYEKL. The CDR3 consists of 16 residues. Trimming removed 0 bases from V and 0 bases from J, with 9 bases in between. The CDR3 bases are TGCGCCAGCAGCCAAGATGGGAGGAACTCCTACAATGAGCAGTTCTTC. It codes for CASSQDGRNSYNEQFF.

The genes are TRBV5-1 and TRBJ1-2; a possible D gene is TRBD1 (5 bases). Trimming left V 2 bases short and J 3 bases short, with 11 bases between. This CDR3 spans 14 amino acids. Looked up from germline, CDR1 is SGHRS and CDR2 is YFSETQ. CDR3 region: CASSFAGGDYGYTF. CDR3 nucleotide sequence: TGCGCCAGCAGCTTTGCGGGGGGAGACTATGGCTACACCTTC.

J is TRBJ1-2 and V is TRBV6-5; a possible D gene is TRBD1 (5 bases). V shed 7 bases and J shed 7 bases, with 16 bases lying between them. The CDR3 spans 13 residues. The V gene's germline CDR1 is MNHEY and CDR2 SVGAGI. CDR3 sequence: CASKIGGSSGYTF. The CDR3 DNA is TGTGCCAGCAAAATCGGGGGGTCGAGTGGCTACACCTTC.

The rearrangement links TRBV3-1 (or the pseudogene TRBV3-2) to TRBJ2-5, with 7 nucleotides matching TRBD2. Germline lookup yields CDR1 LGHDT and CDR2 YNNKEL (reference sequence). After removal of 5 bases from V and 4 bases from J, the junction contained 7 bases not matched to a gene. The CDR3 length is 14 residues. The CDR3 DNA follows: TGTGCCAGCAGCTTCCGCGGGGGAGGAGAGACCCAGTACTTC. Protein product: CASSFRGGGETQYF.

The chain employs TRBV18 and TRBJ2-7, with D possibly TRBD1 on 6 matching bases. Germline V gives CDR1 KGHSH, CDR2 LQKENI. The CDR3 extends over 13 amino acids. The V end lost 4 bases, the J end lost 5 bases, and 12 bases lay between the germline ends. CDR3 loop: CASSRYRVDEQYF. The CDR3, as DNA: TGTGCCAGCTCACGGTACAGGGTCGACGAGCAGTACTTC.

J is TRBJ2-1 and V is TRBV7-9, with D possibly TRBD2 on 6 matching bases. This CDR3 has 13 residues. V shed 8 bases and J shed 5 bases, with 13 bases lying between them. CDR1 and CDR2 (germline): SEHNR, FQNEAQ (reference sequence). The DNA for the CDR3 is TGTGCCAGCTTGATAGCGGTCAACAATGAGCAGTTCTTC. Its protein is CASLIAVNNEQFF.

The chain carries TRBV7-3 and TRBJ2-2; TRBD1 might be the D (7 bases). The V gene lost 5 bases and the J gene lost 4 bases, with 14 bases spanning the gap. The CDR3 runs 15 residues. From germline, CDR1 is SGHTA and CDR2 FQGTGA. The CDR3 here is CASSLGQGGTGELFF. CDR3 DNA sequence: TGTGCCAGCAGCCTCGGGCAGGGGGGCACCGGGGAGCTGTTTTTT.

This clone was observed once. This chain connects TRBV4-2 to TRBJ2-3, with D hard to call. The CDR3 is 14 residues long. From germline, CDR1 is LGHNA and CDR2 YNFKEQ. Trimming stripped 3 bases from V and 2 bases from J, with 9 bases between. CDR3 DNA: TGTGCCAGCAGCCAGGGCCTGTACACAGATACGCAGTATTTT. It specifies CASSQGLYTDTQYF.

The rearrangement uses TRBV7-3 and TRBJ1-1; D might be TRBD1 (6 bases). The CDR3 is 13 amino acids. The V gene's germline CDR1 is SGHTA and CDR2 FQGTGA. Trimming stripped 5 bases from V and 3 bases from J, with 10 bases between. The CDR3 is CASSKQGYTEAFF. The CDR3, as DNA: TGTGCCAGCAGCAAACAGGGTTACACTGAAGCTTTCTTT.

In this sample, this clone turned up once. This chain connects TRBV27 to TRBJ1-4; 12 bases are shared with TRBD1. V dropped 4 bases and J dropped 8; count of bases not matched to a gene: 14. This CDR3 has 18 residues. Looked up from germline, CDR1 is MNHEY and CDR2 is SMNVEV (reference sequence). This CDR3 is CASSSSPYGTGGGEKLFF. The CDR3 coding sequence is TGTGCCAGCAGTTCCTCACCTTACGGGACAGGGGGCGGGGAAAAACTGTTTTTT.